Listed below are T cell receptor beta chains from one sample, sequenced in a study of blood T cell repertoires in COVID-19. Only in-frame clones appear in the TCRdb table, and some are missing; sequencing was by immunoSEQ multiplex PCR. The sample shows 70,000 to 80,000 clones, roughly nine tenths of them seen only once. Sequenced sample: peripheral blood. The receptors stem from a man of 80 years or more in a cohort sampled during active COVID-19. Each CDR3 is given with its conserved first and last residue. The D gene is left open where the match is weak. Rows give clone size only sometimes, using once, few, many, or a class for an expanded clone.

- TRBJ1-5 TRBV5-1 - 17 TGCGCCAGCAGCTTGGTACCAGGGGATAGTAGCAATCAGCCCCAGCATTTT CASSLVPGDSSNQPQHF
- TRBJ1-1 TRBV27 - 14 TGTGCCACCCCTCATGACAGGAGAAACACTGAAGCTTTCTTT CATPHDRRNTEAFF
- TRBJ2-7 TRBV5-1 - 14 TGCGCCAGCAGCACGTCGGAGCCCCCCTACGAGCAGTACTTC CASSTSEPPYEQYF
- TRBJ2-1 TRBV29-1 - 14 TGCAGCGTTGAAAAAGGGGGGGGATACAATGAGCAGTTCTTC CSVEKGGGYNEQFF
- TRBJ1-1 TRBV14 - 12 TGTGCCAGCAGGGGCGTCGGCACTGAAGCTTTCTTT CASRGVGTEAFF
TRBD1 TRBJ2-3 TRBV10-3 once 14 TGTGCCATCAGTAGGGACAGCGACACAGATACGCAGTATTTT CAISRDSDTDTQYF
- TRBJ1-1 TRBV29-1 - 13 TGCAGCGTACTGGACAGTACGAACACTGAAGCTTTCTTT CSVLDSTNTEAFF
TRBD2 TRBJ2-5 TRBV9 - 18 TGTGCCAGCAGCGTAGCGGTACTAGCGGGGGGGCCTCAAGAGACCCAGTACTTC CASSVAVLAGGPQETQYF
- TRBJ1-4 TRBV3-1/TRBV3-2 - 15 TGTGCCAGCAGCGACTTCCTTGAAACTAATGAAAAACTGTTTTTT CASSDFLETNEKLFF
- TRBJ2-1 TRBV7-2 - 15 TGTGCCAGCAGCTTAGGCGGGTGGGCTAACAATGAGCAGTTCTTC CASSLGGWANNEQFF
TRBD1 TRBJ1-2 TRBV6-5 - 16 TGTGCCAGCAGTTACACCCAACGGACAGGGGCCTATGGCTACACCTTC CASSYTQRTGAYGYTF
- TRBJ2-2 TRBV4-1 - 18 TGCGCCAGCAGCCAAGATTTACAGGGAACCCTCAACACCGGGGAGCTGTTTTTT CASSQDLQGTLNTGELFF
TRBD1 TRBJ1-5 TRBV19 - 17 TGTGCCAGTAGTATCGTCCGGACAGGGTATAGCAATCAGCCCCAGCATTTT CASSIVRTGYSNQPQHF
TRBD1 TRBJ1-6 TRBV23-1 - 16 TGCGCCAGCAGTCAAAGGCGGACAGGGCGGAATTCACCCCTCCACTTT CASSQRRTGRNSPLHF
- TRBJ1-3 TRBV11-3 few 14 TGTGCCAGCAGCTTAGACGGCTCTGGAAACACCATATATTTT CASSLDGSGNTIYF
- TRBJ1-1 TRBV3-1/TRBV3-2 - 13 TGTGCCAGCAGCCATGGGGAGTACACTGAAGCTTTCTTT CASSHGEYTEAFF
- TRBJ2-2 TRBV11-2 - 14 TGTGCCAGCAGCTTACAGGGTCGGAGCGGGGAGCTGTTTTTT CASSLQGRSGELFF
TRBD1 TRBJ2-1 TRBV20-1 - 14 TGCAGTGCTAGTGATAACAGGGGTTACAATGAGCAGTTCTTC CSASDNRGYNEQFF
- TRBJ1-1 TRBV3-1/TRBV3-2 - 12 TGTGCCAGCGGAACAGCGAACACTGAAGCTTTCTTT CASGTANTEAFF
TRBD1 TRBJ2-3 TRBV15 - 16 TGTGCCACCAGGGCCCGGGACAGGGCGATCACAGATACGCAGTATTTT CATRARDRAITDTQYF
- TRBJ2-3 TRBV11-2 - 16 TGTGCCAGCAGCTTAGTGGCGGGTGTGACCACAGATACGCAGTATTTT CASSLVAGVTTDTQYF
- TRBJ1-6 TRBV3-1/TRBV3-2 - 13 TGTGCCAGCAGCCAAACCGACCGGGTACCCCTCCACTTT CASSQTDRVPLHF
TRBD1 TRBJ1-5 TRBV19 - 16 TGTGCCAGTAGTTTCCGGGACAGAAATAGCAATCAGCCCCAGCATTTT CASSFRDRNSNQPQHF
TRBD1 TRBJ1-3 TRBV19 - 16 TGTGCCAGTACCAAGGACAGGGGCTTCTCTGGAAACACCATATATTTT CASTKDRGFSGNTIYF
TRBD1 TRBJ1-4 TRBV6-1 - 18 TGTGCCAGCAGTGAAGGGACAGGGGTTTTTGTCCGGTATGAAAAACTGTTTTTT CASSEGTGVFVRYEKLFF